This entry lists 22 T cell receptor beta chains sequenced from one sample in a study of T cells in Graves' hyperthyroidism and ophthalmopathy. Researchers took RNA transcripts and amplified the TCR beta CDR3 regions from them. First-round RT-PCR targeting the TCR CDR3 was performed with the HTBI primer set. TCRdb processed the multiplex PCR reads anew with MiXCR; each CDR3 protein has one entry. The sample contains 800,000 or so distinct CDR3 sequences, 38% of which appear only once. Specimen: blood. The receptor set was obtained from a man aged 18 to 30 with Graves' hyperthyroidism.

CDR3 residues: CASSLPGWGDRQETQYF. Written as DNA, the CDR3 is TGTGCCAGCAGCCTACCCGGGTGGGGGGACCGACAAGAGACCCAGTACTTC. The rearrangement joins TRBV7-9 to TRBJ2-5; maybe TRBD2 (6 bases). Trimming removed 5 bases at V and 2 bases at J, with 21 bases between. This CDR3 is built from 17 residues. CDR1 and CDR2 from the germline V gene are SEHNR and FQNEAQ (reference sequence).

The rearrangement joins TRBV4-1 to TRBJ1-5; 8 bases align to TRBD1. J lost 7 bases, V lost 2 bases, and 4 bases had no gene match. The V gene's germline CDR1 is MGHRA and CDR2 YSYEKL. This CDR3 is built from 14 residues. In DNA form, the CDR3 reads TGCGCCAGCAGCCAACCAGGGGGCTCCCAGCCCCAGCATTTT. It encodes CASSQPGGSQPQHF.

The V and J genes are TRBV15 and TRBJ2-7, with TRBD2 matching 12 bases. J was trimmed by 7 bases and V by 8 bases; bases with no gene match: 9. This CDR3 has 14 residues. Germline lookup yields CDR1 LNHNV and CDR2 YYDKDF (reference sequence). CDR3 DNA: TGTGCCACCGGGGGAGGTGGACTAGCGGGGGAGCAGTACTTC. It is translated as CATGGGGLAGEQYF.

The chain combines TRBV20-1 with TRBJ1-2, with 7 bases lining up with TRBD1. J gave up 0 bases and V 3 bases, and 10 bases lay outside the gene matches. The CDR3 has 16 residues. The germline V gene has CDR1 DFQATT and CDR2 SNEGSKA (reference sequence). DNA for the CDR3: TGCAGTGCTAGTCCTTGGACAGGTTGGACTAACTATGGCTACACCTTC. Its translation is CSASPWTGWTNYGYTF.

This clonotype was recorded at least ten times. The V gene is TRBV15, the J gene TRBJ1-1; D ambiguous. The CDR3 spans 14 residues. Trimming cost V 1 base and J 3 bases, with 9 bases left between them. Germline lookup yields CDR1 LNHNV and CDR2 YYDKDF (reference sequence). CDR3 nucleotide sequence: TGTGCCACCAGCAGAGGTGGTAGGGACACTGAAGCTTTCTTT. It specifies CATSRGGRDTEAFF.

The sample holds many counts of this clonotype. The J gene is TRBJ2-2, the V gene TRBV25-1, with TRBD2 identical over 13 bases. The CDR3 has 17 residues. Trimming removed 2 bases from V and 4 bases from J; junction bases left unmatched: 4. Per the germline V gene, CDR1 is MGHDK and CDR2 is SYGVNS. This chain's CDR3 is CASSETSGGAATGELFF. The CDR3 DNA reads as TGTGCCAGCAGTGAAACTAGCGGGGGGGCGGCCACCGGGGAGCTGTTTTTT.

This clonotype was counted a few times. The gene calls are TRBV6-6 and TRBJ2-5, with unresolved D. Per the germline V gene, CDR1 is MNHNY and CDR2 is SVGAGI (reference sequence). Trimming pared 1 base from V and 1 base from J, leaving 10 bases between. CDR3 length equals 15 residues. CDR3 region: CASSYFRATQETQYF. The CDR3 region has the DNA TGTGCCAGCAGTTACTTCCGGGCTACCCAAGAGACCCAGTACTTC.

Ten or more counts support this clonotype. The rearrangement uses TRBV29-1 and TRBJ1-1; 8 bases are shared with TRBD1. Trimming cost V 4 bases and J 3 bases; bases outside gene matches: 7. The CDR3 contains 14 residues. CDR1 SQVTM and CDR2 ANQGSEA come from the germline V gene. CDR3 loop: CSVVPDRAYTEAFF. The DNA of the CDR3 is TGCAGCGTTGTCCCGGACAGGGCCTACACTGAAGCTTTCTTT.

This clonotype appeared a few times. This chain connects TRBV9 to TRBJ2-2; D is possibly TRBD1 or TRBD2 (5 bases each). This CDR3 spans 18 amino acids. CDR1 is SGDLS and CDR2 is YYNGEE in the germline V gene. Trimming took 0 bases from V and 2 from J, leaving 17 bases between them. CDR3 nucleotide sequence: TGTGCCAGCAGCGTAGCGACGGGACGCACGATCAACACCGGGGAGCTGTTTTTT. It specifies CASSVATGRTINTGELFF.

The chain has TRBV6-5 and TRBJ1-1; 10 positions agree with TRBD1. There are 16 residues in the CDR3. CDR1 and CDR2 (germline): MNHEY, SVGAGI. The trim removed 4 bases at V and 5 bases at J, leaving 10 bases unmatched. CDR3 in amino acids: CASSFTGTGVRTEAFF. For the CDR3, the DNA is TGTGCCAGCAGTTTCACCGGGACAGGGGTTCGGACTGAAGCTTTCTTT.

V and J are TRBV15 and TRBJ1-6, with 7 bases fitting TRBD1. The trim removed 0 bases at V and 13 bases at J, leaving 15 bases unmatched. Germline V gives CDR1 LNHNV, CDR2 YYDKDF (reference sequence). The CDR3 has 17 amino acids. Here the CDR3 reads CATSRDKGQGEGQPLHF. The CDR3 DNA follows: TGTGCCACCAGCAGAGATAAGGGGCAGGGGGAGGGTCAGCCCCTCCACTTT.

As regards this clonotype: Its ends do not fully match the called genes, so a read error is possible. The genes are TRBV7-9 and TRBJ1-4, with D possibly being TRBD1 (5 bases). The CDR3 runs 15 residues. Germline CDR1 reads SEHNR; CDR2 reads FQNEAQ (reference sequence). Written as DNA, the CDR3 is TGTGTCAGCAGCTTACAGGAATCAACTAATGAAAAACTGTTTTTT. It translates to CVSSLQESTNEKLFF.

The CDR3 is CASSLGGTAGLDEQYF. The CDR3 DNA reads TGTGCCAGCAGTTTAGGGGGGACCGCCGGATTGGACGAGCAGTACTTC. This sequence joins TRBV12-3 or TRBV12-4 and TRBJ2-7; either TRBD1 or TRBD2 may supply D (5 bases each). Trimming cost V 1 base and J 5 bases, with 18 bases left between them. This CDR3 has 16 amino acids.

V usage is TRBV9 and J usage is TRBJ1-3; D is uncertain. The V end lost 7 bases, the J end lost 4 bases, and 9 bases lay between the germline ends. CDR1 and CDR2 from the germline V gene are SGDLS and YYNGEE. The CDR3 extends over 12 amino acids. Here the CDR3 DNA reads TGTGCCAGCGCCCCCGGGGGAAACACCATATATTTT. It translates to CASAPGGNTIYF.

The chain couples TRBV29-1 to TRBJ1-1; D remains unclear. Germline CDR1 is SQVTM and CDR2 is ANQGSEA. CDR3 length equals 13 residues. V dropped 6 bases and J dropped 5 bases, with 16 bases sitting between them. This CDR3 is CSVLSGDGTEAFF. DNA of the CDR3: TGCAGCGTCCTATCGGGAGATGGGACTGAAGCTTTCTTT.

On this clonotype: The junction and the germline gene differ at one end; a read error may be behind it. The CDR3 coding sequence is TGTGCCAGCAGTGACGGACAGGGGACCCTGAAACTGTTTTTT. It translates to CASSDGQGTLKLFF. The chain recombines TRBV10-3 with TRBJ1-4; 9 bases align to TRBD1. In germline, CDR1 is ENHRY, CDR2 SYGVKD. CDR3 length: 14 amino acids.

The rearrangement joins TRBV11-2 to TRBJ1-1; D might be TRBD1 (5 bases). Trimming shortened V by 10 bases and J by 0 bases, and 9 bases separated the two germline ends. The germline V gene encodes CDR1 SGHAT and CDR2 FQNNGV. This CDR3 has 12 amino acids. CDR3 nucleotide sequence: TGTGCCACCGACAGCATGAACACTGAAGCTTTCTTT. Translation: CATDSMNTEAFF.

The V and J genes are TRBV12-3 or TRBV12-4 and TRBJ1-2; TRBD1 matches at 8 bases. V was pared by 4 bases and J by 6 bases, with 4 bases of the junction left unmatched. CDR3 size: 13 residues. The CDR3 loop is CASSSPTGDGYTF. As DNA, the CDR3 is TGTGCCAGCAGTTCTCCGACAGGGGATGGCTACACCTTC.

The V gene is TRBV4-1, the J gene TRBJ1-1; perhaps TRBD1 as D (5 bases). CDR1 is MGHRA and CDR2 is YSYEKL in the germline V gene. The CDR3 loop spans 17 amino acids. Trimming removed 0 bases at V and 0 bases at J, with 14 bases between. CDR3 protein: CASSQESRGLLNTEAFF. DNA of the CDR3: TGCGCCAGCAGCCAAGAAAGCCGGGGACTGTTGAACACTGAAGCTTTCTTT.

The CDR3 nucleotides read TGTGCCACCAGTGAGGACGACCACAATGAGCAGTTCTTC. Its translation is CATSEDDHNEQFF. V and J are TRBV24-1 and TRBJ2-7, with D unresolved. The last part of the DNA fits TRBJ2-1 better; the J call may be wrong. The CDR3 sequence is 13 residues long. The germline gives CDR1 KGHDR, CDR2 SFDVKD.

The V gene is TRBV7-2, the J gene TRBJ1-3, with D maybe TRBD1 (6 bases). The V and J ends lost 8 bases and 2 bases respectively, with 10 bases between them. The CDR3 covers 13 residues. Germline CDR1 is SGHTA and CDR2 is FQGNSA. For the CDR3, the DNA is TGTGCCAGCGGCAGGGGACCTGGAAACACCATATATTTT. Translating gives CASGRGPGNTIYF.

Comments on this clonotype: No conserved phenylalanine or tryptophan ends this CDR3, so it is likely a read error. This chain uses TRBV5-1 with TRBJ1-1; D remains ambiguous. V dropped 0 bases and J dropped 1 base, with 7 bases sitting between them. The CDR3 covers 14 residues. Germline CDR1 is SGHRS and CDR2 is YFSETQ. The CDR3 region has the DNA TGCGCCAGCAGCTTGGGGGTTTGGAACACTGAAGCTTTCCTT. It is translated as CASSLGVWNTEAFL.